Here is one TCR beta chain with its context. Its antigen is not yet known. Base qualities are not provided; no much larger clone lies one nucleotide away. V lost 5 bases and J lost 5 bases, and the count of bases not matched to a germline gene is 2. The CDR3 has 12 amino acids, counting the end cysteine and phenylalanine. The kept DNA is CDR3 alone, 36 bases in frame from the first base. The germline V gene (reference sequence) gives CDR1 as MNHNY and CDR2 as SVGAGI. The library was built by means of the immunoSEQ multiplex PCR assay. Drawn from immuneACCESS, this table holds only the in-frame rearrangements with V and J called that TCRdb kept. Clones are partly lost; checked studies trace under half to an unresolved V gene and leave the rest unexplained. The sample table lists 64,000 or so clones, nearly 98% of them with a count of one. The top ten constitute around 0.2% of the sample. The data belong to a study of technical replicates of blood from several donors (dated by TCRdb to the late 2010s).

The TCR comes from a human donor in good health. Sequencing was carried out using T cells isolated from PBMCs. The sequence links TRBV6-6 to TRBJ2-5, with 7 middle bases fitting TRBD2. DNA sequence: TGTGCCAGCAGTAATAGCGGGGAGACCCAGTACTTC. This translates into CASSNSGETQYF.